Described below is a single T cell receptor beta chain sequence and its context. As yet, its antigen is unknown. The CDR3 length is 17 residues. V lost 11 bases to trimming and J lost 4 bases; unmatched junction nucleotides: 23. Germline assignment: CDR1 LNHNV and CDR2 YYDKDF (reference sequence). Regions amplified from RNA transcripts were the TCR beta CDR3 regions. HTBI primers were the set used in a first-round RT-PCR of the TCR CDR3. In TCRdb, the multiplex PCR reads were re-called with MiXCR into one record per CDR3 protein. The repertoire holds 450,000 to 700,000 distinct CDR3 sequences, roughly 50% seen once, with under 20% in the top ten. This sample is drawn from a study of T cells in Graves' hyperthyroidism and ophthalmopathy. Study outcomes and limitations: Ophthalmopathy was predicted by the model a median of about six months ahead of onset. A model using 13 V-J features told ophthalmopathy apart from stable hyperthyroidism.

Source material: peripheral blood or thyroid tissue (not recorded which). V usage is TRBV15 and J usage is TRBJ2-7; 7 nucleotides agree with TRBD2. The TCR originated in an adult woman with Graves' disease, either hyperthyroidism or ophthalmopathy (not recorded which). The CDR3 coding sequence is TGTGCCGTCAGCACCCGCCGGGGTTGGCGGGAGAGTTACGAGCAGTACTTC. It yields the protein CAVSTRRGWRESYEQYF.